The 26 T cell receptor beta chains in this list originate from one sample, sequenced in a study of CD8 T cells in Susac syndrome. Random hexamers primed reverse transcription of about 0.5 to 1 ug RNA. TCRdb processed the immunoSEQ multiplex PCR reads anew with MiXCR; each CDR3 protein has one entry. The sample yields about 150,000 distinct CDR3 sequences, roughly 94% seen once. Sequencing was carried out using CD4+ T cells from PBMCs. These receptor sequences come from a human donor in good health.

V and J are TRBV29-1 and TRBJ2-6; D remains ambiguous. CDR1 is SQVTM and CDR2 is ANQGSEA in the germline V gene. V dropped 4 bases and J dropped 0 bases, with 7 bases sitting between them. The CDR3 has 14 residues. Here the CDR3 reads CSVVVNSGANVLTF. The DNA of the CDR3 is TGCAGCGTTGTAGTCAACTCTGGGGCCAACGTCCTGACTTTC. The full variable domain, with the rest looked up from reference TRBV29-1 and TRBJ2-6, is SAVISQKPSRDICQRGTSLTIQCQVDSQVTMMFWYRQQPGQSLTLIATANQGSEATYESGFVIDKFPISRPNLTFSTLTVSNMSPEDSSIYLCSVVVNSGANVLTFGAGSRLTVL.

This CDR3 reads CASSFDAKNIQYF. CDR3 sequence (DNA): TGTGCCAGCAGTTTCGACGCGAAAAACATTCAGTACTTC. V gene TRBV12-3 or TRBV12-4 combines with J gene TRBJ2-4; D call uncertain. V was shortened by 3 bases and J by 4 bases, with 7 bases between the two germline ends. The CDR3 contains 13 residues.

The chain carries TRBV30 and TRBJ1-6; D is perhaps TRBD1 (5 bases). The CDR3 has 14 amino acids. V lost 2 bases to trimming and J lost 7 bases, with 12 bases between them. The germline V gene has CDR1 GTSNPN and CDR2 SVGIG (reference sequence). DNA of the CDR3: TGTGCCTGGAGTTTAAGGGGCCGGAATTCACCCCTCCACTTT. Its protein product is CAWSLRGRNSPLHF.

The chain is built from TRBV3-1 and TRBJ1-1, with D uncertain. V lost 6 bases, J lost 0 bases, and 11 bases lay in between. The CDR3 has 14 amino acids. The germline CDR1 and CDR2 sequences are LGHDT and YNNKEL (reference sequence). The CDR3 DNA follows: TGTGCCAGCAGTCCTATGTATATGAACACTGAAGCTTTCTTT. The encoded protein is CASSPMYMNTEAFF.

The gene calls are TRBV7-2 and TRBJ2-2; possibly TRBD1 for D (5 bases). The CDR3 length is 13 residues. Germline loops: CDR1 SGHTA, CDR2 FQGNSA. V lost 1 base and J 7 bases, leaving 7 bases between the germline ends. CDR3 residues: CASSLGQFGELFF. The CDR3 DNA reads TGTGCCAGCAGCTTAGGACAGTTCGGGGAGCTGTTTTTT.

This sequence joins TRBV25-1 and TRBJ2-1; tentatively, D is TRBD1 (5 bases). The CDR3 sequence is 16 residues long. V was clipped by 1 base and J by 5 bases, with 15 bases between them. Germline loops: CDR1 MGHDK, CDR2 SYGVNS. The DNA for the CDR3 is TGTGCCAGCAGTGAATGGGGCTTTAGGGGCGACAATGAGCAGTTCTTC. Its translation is CASSEWGFRGDNEQFF.

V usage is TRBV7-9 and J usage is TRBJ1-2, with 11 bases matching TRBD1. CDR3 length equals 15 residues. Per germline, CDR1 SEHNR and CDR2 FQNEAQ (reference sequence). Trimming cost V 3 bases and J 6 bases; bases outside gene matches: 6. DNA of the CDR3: TGTGCCAGCAGCTTCCGGGACAGGGGGAAAGATGGCTACACCTTC. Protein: CASSFRDRGKDGYTF.

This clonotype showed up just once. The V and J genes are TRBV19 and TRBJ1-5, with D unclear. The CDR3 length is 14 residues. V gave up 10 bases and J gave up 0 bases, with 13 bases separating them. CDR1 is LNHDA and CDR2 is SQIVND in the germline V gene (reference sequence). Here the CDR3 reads CATSFGYSNQPQHF. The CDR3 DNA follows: TGTGCCACCTCGTTTGGATATAGCAATCAGCCCCAGCATTTT.

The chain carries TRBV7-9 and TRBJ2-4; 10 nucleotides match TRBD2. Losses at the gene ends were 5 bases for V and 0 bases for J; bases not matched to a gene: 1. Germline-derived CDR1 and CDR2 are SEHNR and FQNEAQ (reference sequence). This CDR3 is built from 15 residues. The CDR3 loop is CASSQRGGAKNIQYF. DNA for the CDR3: TGTGCCAGCAGCCAGCGGGGGGGAGCCAAAAACATTCAGTACTTC.

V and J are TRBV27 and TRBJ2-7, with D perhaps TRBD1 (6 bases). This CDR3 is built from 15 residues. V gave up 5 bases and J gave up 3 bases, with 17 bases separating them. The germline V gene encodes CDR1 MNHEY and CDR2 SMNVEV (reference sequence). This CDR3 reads CASSPLGTMGYEQYF. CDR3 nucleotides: TGTGCCAGCAGTCCTCTTGGGACAATGGGCTACGAGCAGTACTTC.

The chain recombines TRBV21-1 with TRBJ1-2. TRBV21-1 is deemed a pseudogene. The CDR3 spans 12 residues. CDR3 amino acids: CASSNLYYGYTF. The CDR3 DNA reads TGTGCCAGCAGCAATCTTTACTATGGCTACACCTTC.

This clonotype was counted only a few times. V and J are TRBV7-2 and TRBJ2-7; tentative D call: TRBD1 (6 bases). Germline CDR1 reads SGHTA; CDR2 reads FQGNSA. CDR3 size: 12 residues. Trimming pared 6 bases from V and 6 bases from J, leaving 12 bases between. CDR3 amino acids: CASSLQGTEQYF. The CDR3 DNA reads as TGTGCCAGCAGTTTACAGGGTACCGAGCAGTACTTC.

This chain's CDR3 is CASSSVGAGRKRDTQYF. For the CDR3, the DNA is TGTGCCAGCAGCTCAGTAGGAGCGGGGCGTAAAAGGGATACGCAGTATTTT. The chain is built from TRBV11-2 and TRBJ2-3, with TRBD2 matching over 7 bases. CDR1 SGHAT and CDR2 FQNNGV come from the germline V gene. The CDR3 covers 17 residues. J gave up 6 bases and V 4 bases, and 16 bases lay outside the gene matches.

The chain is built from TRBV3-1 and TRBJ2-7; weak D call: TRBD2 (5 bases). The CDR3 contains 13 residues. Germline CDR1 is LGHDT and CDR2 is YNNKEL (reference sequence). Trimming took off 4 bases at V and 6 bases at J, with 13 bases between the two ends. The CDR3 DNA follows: TGTGCCAGCAGCCGAAACCCGGGAACCGAGCAGTACTTC. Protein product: CASSRNPGTEQYF.

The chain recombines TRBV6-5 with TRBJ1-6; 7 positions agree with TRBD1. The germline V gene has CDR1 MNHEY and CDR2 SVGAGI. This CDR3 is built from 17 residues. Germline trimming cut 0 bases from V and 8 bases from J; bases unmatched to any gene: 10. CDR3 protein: CASSYSIKGARDSPLHF. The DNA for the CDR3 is TGTGCCAGCAGTTACTCTATTAAGGGGGCGCGGGATTCACCCCTCCACTTT.

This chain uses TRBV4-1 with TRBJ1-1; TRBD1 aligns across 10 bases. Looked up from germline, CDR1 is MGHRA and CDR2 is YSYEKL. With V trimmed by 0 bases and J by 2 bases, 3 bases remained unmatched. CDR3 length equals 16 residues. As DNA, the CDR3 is TGCGCCAGCAGCCAAGAAAGGACAGGGGGAAACACTGAAGCTTTCTTT. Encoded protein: CASSQERTGGNTEAFF.

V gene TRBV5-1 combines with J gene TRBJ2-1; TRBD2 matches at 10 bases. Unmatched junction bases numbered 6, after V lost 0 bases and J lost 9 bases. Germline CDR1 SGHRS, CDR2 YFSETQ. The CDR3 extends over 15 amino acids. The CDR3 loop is CASSLVAGGSGEQFF. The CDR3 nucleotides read TGCGCCAGCAGCTTGGTAGCGGGGGGATCGGGTGAGCAGTTCTTC.

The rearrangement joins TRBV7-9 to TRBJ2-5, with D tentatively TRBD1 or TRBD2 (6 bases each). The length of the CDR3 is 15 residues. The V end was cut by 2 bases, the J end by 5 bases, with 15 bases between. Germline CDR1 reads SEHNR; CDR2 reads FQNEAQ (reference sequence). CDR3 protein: CASSLNGGSGETQYF. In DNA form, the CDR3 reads TGTGCCAGCAGCTTAAACGGGGGCTCGGGGGAGACCCAGTACTTC.

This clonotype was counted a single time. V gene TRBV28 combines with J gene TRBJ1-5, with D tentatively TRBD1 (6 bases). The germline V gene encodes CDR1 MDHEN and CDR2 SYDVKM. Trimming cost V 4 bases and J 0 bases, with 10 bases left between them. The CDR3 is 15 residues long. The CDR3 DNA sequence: TGTGCCAGCAGTTCCCCGACAGGTAGCAATCAGCCCCAGCATTTT. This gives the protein CASSSPTGSNQPQHF. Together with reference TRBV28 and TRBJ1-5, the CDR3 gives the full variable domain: DVKVTQSSRYLVKRTGEKVFLECVQDMDHENMFWYRQDPGLGLRLIYFSYDVKMKEKGDIPEGYSVSREKKERFSLILESASTNQTSMYLCASSSPTGSNQPQHFGDGTRLSIL.

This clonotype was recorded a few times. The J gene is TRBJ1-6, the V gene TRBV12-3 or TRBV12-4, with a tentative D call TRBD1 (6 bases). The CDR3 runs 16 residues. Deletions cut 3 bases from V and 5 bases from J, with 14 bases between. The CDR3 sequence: CASSLGPGQNNSPLHF. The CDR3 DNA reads TGTGCCAGCAGTTTGGGCCCGGGACAAAATAATTCACCCCTCCACTTT.

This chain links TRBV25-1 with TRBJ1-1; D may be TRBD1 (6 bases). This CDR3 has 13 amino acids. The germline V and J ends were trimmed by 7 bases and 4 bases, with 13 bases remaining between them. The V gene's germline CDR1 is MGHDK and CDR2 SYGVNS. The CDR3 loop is CASTQGFGTEAFF. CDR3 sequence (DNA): TGTGCCAGCACTCAGGGGTTTGGCACTGAAGCTTTCTTT.

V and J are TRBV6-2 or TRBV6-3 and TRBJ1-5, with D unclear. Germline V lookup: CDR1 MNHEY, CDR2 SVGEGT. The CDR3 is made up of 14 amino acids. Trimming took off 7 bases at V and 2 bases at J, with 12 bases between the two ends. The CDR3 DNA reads TGTGCCAGCACCCCGGGCTGGCGCAATCAGCCCCAGCATTTT. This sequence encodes CASTPGWRNQPQHF.

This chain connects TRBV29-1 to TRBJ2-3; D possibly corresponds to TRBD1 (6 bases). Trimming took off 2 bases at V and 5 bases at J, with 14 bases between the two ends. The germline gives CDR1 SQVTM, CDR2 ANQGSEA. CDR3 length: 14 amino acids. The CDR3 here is CSVETLSQGDTQYF. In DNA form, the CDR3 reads TGCAGCGTTGAAACCCTCTCACAGGGAGATACGCAGTATTTT.

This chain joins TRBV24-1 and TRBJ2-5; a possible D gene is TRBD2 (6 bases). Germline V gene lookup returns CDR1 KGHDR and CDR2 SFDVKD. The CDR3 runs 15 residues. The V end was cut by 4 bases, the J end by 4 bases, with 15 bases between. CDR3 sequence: CATSDPGTEGETQYF. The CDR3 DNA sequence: TGTGCCACCAGTGACCCTGGGACTGAGGGAGAGACCCAGTACTTC.

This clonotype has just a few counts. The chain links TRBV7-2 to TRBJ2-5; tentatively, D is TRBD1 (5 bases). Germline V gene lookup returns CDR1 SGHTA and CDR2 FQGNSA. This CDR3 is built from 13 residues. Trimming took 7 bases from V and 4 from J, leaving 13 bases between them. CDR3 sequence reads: CASTPAQGETQYF. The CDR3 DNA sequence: TGTGCCAGCACCCCGGCGCAGGGAGAGACCCAGTACTTC.

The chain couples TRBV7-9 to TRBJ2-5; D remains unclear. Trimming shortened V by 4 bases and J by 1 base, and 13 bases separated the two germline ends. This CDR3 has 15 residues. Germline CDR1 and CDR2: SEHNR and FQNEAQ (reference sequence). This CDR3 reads CASSSAVGIQETQYF. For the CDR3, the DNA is TGTGCCAGCAGCTCAGCAGTGGGGATCCAAGAGACCCAGTACTTC.